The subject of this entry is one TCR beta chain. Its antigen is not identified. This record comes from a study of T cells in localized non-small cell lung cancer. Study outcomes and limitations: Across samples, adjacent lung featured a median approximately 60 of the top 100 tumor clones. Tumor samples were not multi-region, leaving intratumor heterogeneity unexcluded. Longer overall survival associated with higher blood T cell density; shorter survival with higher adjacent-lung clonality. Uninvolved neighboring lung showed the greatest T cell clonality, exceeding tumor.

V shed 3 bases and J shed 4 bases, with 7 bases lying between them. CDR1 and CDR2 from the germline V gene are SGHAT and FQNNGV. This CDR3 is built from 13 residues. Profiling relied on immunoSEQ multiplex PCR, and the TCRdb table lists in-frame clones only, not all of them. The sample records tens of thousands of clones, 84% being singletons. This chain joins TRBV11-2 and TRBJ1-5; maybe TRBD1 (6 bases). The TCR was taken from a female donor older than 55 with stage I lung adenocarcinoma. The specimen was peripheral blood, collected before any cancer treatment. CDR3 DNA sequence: TGTGCCAGCAGCTTGGACAGAAATCAGCCCCAGCATTTT. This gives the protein CASSLDRNQPQHF.